A single sample gave rise to the 27 T cell receptor beta chains below, sequenced in a study of glioma-infiltrating T cells. Using RNA template, CDR3s of TCR alpha and beta were amplified with iRepertoire arm-PCR. TCRdb re-called the multiplex PCR reads with MiXCR, one entry per CDR3 protein. The top ten clones hold roughly 36% of a sample with 3,000 to 3,500 distinct CDR3 sequences, 65% to 90% of them seen once. The material sequenced was glioma tissue, nonneoplastic brain tissue, or PBMCs (not recorded which). The source is a human donor with low-grade glioma or glioblastoma, undergoing nonglioma brain surgery, or in good health (not recorded which).

About this clonotype itself: This beta chain appears as a stray read in a library generated for alpha chains; its size is not informative. The chain employs TRBV4-2 and TRBJ2-7; 7 nucleotides line up with TRBD1. The V gene end was trimmed by 4 bases and the J gene end by 2 bases; junction bases not matched to a gene: 11. The CDR3 contains 16 residues. Germline V gene data show CDR1 as LGHNA and CDR2 as YNFKEQ. Here the CDR3 reads CASSLIPGQIPYEQYF. Written as DNA, the CDR3 is TGTGCCAGCAGCCTGATACCGGGACAGATTCCCTACGAGCAGTACTTC.

On this clonotype: For a library built for alpha chains, this beta chain is a stray read; little rests on its size. The chain links TRBV20-1 to TRBJ2-1; TRBD2 is a possible D gene (5 bases). Germline CDR1 reads DFQATT; CDR2 reads SNEGSKA (reference sequence). CDR3 length equals 18 residues. V gave up 0 bases and J gave up 6 bases, with 24 bases separating them. The CDR3 here is CSARDLPFRSRELNEQFF. The CDR3 DNA reads TGCAGTGCTAGAGATCTTCCCTTTCGTTCGAGGGAGCTCAATGAGCAGTTCTTC.

Comments on this clonotype: With the library built for alpha chains, this beta chain is off target and its frequency is not meaningful. This chain connects TRBV20-1 to TRBJ2-1; 13 nucleotides line up with TRBD2. This CDR3 region has 15 residues. CDR1 and CDR2 from the germline V gene are DFQATT and SNEGSKA (reference sequence). V lost 2 bases to trimming and J lost 6 bases; unmatched junction nucleotides: 4. The DNA for the CDR3 is TGCAGTGCTAGAAGACTAGCGGGAGGCACCAATGAGCAGTTCTTC. Translation gives CSARRLAGGTNEQFF.

This clonotype showed up just once. This beta chain lies outside the target of a library built for alpha chains; its clone size means little. CDR3 coding DNA: TGTGCCAGCAGTTACTCCACTAGCGGGGGACAAGGTTACGAGCAGTACTTC. This codes for CASSYSTSGGQGYEQYF. The gene calls are TRBV6-2 or TRBV6-3 and TRBJ2-7; 11 nucleotides align to TRBD2. Germline CDR1 reads MNHEY; CDR2 reads SVGEGT. There are 17 residues in the CDR3. The V gene end was trimmed by 0 bases and the J gene end by 4 bases; junction bases not matched to a gene: 8.

This clonotype was picked up a small number of times. Since it is a stray read in a library aimed at alpha chains, this beta chain has a size that is not meaningful. The CDR3 reads CASSQYSGTEAFF. The CDR3, as DNA: TGTGCCAGCAGCCAATATTCAGGCACTGAAGCTTTCTTT. The rearrangement links TRBV3-1 to TRBJ1-1; no definite D call. Germline values: CDR1 LGHDT, CDR2 YNNKEL (reference sequence). There are 13 residues in the CDR3. V lost 2 bases to trimming and J lost 4 bases, with 8 bases between them.

This clonotype was seen just once. This beta chain represents an off-target read in a library built for alpha chains; its size is of limited meaning. The V call is TRBV15, the J call TRBJ1-5; D unresolved. The CDR3 is 15 residues long. V was pared by 0 bases and J by 6 bases, with 12 bases between. CDR1 is LNHNV, CDR2 YYDKDF, per germline (reference sequence). CDR3 DNA: TGTGCCACCAGCAGAGACTTGGTCCGGAGTCAGCCCCAGCATTTT. Its protein product is CATSRDLVRSQPQHF. Filled out from reference TRBV15 and TRBJ1-5, the complete variable domain reads DAMVIQNPRYQVTQFGKPVTLSCSQTLNHNVMYWYQQKSSQAPKLLFHYYDKDFNNEADTPDNFQSRRPNTSFCFLDIRSPGLGDTAMYLCATSRDLVRSQPQHFGDGTRLSIL.

About this clonotype: Because this beta chain is a stray read in a library intended to capture alpha chains, its abundance should not be given much weight. This chain uses TRBV6-2 or TRBV6-3 with TRBJ1-5; D gene unclear. Germline V gene data show CDR1 as MNHEY and CDR2 as SVGEGT. The CDR3 loop spans 14 amino acids. The ends were cut back, 5 bases at V and 7 bases at J, with 15 bases in the middle. The CDR3 sequence is CASSMGGFVQPQHF. CDR3 bases: TGTGCCAGCAGTATGGGTGGTTTCGTGCAGCCCCAGCATTTT.

Turning to this clonotype: Within a library made for alpha chains, this beta chain is off target, and its count is uninformative. The chain joins TRBV20-1 to TRBJ2-1; 12 positions match TRBD2. Germline assignment: CDR1 DFQATT and CDR2 SNEGSKA (reference sequence). CDR3 length equals 16 residues. With 1 base clipped from V and 7 bases from J, the junction kept 8 bases outside the gene matches. CDR3 sequence: CSARGFQLAGGNEQFF. The DNA of the CDR3 is TGCAGTGCTAGAGGTTTCCAACTAGCGGGAGGAAATGAGCAGTTCTTC.

Notes on this clonotype: The junction departs from germline at one end; a sequencing error may be responsible. The size of this beta chain means little, since it is a stray read in a library made for alpha chains. The chain recombines TRBV6-2 or TRBV6-3 with TRBJ2-1; no definite D call. CDR3 size: 13 residues. CDR1 and CDR2 (germline): MNHEY, SVGEGT. The CDR3 reads CASSYSIGNEKFF. The CDR3 DNA is TGTGCCAGCAGTTACTCGATTGGCAATGAGAAGTTCTTC.

In regard to this clonotype: Being off target in a library aimed at alpha chains, this beta chain has a size of little meaning. The V and J genes are TRBV6-2 or TRBV6-3 and TRBJ2-1; D not resolved. The CDR3 consists of 16 residues. Looked up from germline, CDR1 is MNHEY and CDR2 is SVGEGT. V was clipped by 0 bases and J by 0 bases, with 9 bases between them. The CDR3 nucleotides are TGTGCCAGCAGTTACTCGAACCCGAGCTCCTACAATGAGCAGTTCTTC. This codes for CASSYSNPSSYNEQFF.

A note on this clonotype: This beta chain is an off-target read within a library intended for alpha chains, so its frequency means little. The J gene is TRBJ1-1, the V gene TRBV6-2 or TRBV6-3; D is unclear. CDR1 and CDR2 from the germline V gene are MNHEY and SVGEGT. With 3 bases removed from V and 2 bases from J, the gap between germline ends came to 7 bases. The CDR3 runs to 13 residues. The DNA for the CDR3 is TGTGCCAGCAGTTATGCCCGAAACACTGAAGCTTTCTTT. Protein product: CASSYARNTEAFF.

About this clonotype: The junction departs from the called germline gene at one end, perhaps through a read error. This beta chain was picked up by a library intended for alpha chains and is off target, so its count carries little meaning. CDR3 region: CASSPADRVNERFF. CDR3 coding DNA: TGTGCCAGCAGTCCCGCCGACAGGGTCAATGAGCGGTTCTTC. The chain combines TRBV28 with TRBJ2-1; 7 bases align to TRBD1. Germline lookup yields CDR1 MDHEN and CDR2 SYDVKM. The CDR3 runs 14 residues.

About this clonotype itself: A library prepared for alpha chains yielded this beta chain as an off-target read; its size is of little meaning. This chain connects TRBV15 to TRBJ2-5, with unresolved D. The CDR3 is 13 amino acids. The V end was cut by 0 bases, the J end by 3 bases, with 5 bases between. Germline values: CDR1 LNHNV, CDR2 YYDKDF (reference sequence). CDR3 sequence (DNA): TGTGCCACCAGCAGAGATCCGGAAGAGACCCAGTACTTC. The encoded protein is CATSRDPEETQYF.

As to this clonotype: This beta chain lies outside the target of a library built for alpha chains; its clone size means little. The chain recombines TRBV20-1 with TRBJ1-6; TRBD1 aligns across 7 bases. The CDR3 is made up of 14 amino acids. V was clipped by 6 bases and J by 6 bases; unmatched bases: 8. The germline V gene has CDR1 DFQATT and CDR2 SNEGSKA (reference sequence). CDR3 in DNA: TGCAGTGCCCCAAGACAGGGCCTTAATTCACCCCTCCACTTT. Amino acids: CSAPRQGLNSPLHF.

A word on this clonotype: This beta chain slipped into a library made for alpha chains as a stray read, so its size is not meaningful. The chain joins TRBV6-2 or TRBV6-3 to TRBJ1-3, with a possible D match to TRBD1 (6 bases). Between the trimmed V and J ends, which lost 5 bases and 5 bases, there was a span of 13 bases. Germline CDR1 MNHEY, CDR2 SVGEGT. This CDR3 has 14 amino acids. The chain's CDR3 is CASSEITGRNTIYF. CDR3 sequence (DNA): TGTGCCAGCAGTGAAATTACAGGGCGAAACACCATATATTTT.

Regarding this clonotype: Within a library made for alpha chains, this beta chain is off target, and its count is uninformative. For the CDR3, the DNA is TGTGCCAGCAGCTTGGGACCGGGACAGGGCAACGAGCAGTACTTC. As protein: CASSLGPGQGNEQYF. The chain carries TRBV11-2 and TRBJ2-7; 9 nucleotides match TRBD1. After removal of 3 bases from V and 5 bases from J, the junction contained 8 bases not matched to a gene. The germline CDR1 and CDR2 sequences are SGHAT and FQNNGV. This CDR3 contains 15 residues.

Worth noting for this clonotype: This beta chain came through as a stray read in a library set up for alpha chains, and its size says little. The CDR3 protein is CSAAGGSSATEAFF. Written as DNA, the CDR3 is TGCAGTGCGGCGGGGGGCAGTTCGGCCACTGAAGCTTTCTTT. V usage is TRBV20-1 and J usage is TRBJ1-1; TRBD1 is a possible D gene (6 bases). This CDR3 is built from 14 residues. Trimming pared 6 bases from V and 4 bases from J, leaving 18 bases between. CDR1 and CDR2 (germline): DFQATT, SNEGSKA (reference sequence).

About this clonotype: Little can be read into the size of this beta chain, an off-target read in a library designed for alpha chains. The genes are TRBV14 and TRBJ2-1, with unresolved D. V dropped 6 bases and J dropped 3 bases, with 15 bases sitting between them. The CDR3 has 15 amino acids. Per the germline V gene, CDR1 is SGHDN and CDR2 is FVKESK. CDR3 protein: CASSPDIGNYNEQFF. CDR3 DNA: TGTGCCAGCAGTCCAGATATTGGGAACTACAATGAGCAGTTCTTC.

Notes on this clonotype: This beta chain lies outside the target of a library built for alpha chains; its clone size means little. This chain connects TRBV7-2 to TRBJ2-1; 9 bases agree with TRBD2. V shed 5 bases, J shed 5 bases, and the junction held 7 bases outside the gene matches. This CDR3 region has 15 residues. In germline, CDR1 is SGHTA, CDR2 FQGNSA. The CDR3 coding sequence is TGTGCCAGCAGCCCCACCGGGACTAGCAACAATGAGCAGTTCTTC. It codes for CASSPTGTSNNEQFF.

About this clonotype itself: This beta chain lies outside the target of a library built for alpha chains; its clone size means little. This chain links TRBV28 with TRBJ2-7; 7 nucleotides line up with TRBD1. V shed 3 bases and J 6 bases; nucleotides not matched to a gene: 2. The CDR3 spans 12 residues. In germline, CDR1 is MDHEN, CDR2 SYDVKM. CDR3 protein: CASSLNRGEQYF. The CDR3 DNA sequence: TGTGCCAGCAGTTTGAACAGGGGCGAGCAGTACTTC.

With respect to this clonotype: Because this beta chain is a stray read in a library intended to capture alpha chains, its abundance should not be given much weight. The V call is TRBV6-1, the J call TRBJ2-7; TRBD2 aligns across 7 bases. V lost 5 bases and J lost 6; bases outside the gene matches: 16. CDR3 size: 16 residues. CDR1 and CDR2 (germline): MNHNS, SASEGT. DNA for the CDR3: TGTGCCAGCAGTACCCTCTCGGGGGGAGGTAGGGGCGAGCAGTACTTC. This sequence encodes CASSTLSGGGRGEQYF.

This clonotype was counted a few times. Within a library made for alpha chains, this beta chain is off target, and its count is uninformative. In nucleotides, the CDR3 is TGTGCCAGCAGTGAAAACTTTAGCAATCAGCCCCAGCATTTT. Translation gives CASSENFSNQPQHF. The V and J genes are TRBV6-1 and TRBJ1-5, with D uncertain. Germline V CDR1 and CDR2: MNHNS, SASEGT. CDR3 length equals 14 residues. Trimming removed 2 bases from V and 0 bases from J, with 5 bases in between.

As concerns this clonotype: Little can be read into the size of this beta chain, an off-target read in a library designed for alpha chains. This chain links TRBV20-1 with TRBJ2-1, with D unclear. V lost 4 bases and J lost 0, with 10 bases in between. This CDR3 spans 14 amino acids. Germline CDR1 DFQATT, CDR2 SNEGSKA (reference sequence). CDR3 region: CSAIGGLSYNEQFF. The CDR3 DNA sequence: TGCAGTGCTATTGGTGGGCTCTCCTACAATGAGCAGTTCTTC.

Details on this clonotype: For a library built for alpha chains, this beta chain is a stray read; little rests on its size. CDR3 nucleotides: TGTGCCAGCAGTGAATCGGACAGGGTCACAGATACGCAGTATTTT. This translates into CASSESDRVTDTQYF. The chain joins TRBV6-1 to TRBJ2-3; 8 bases align to TRBD1. The junction had 3 bases not matched to a gene; V was cut back by 2 bases and J by 2 bases. Germline loops: CDR1 MNHNS, CDR2 SASEGT. The CDR3 consists of 15 residues.

A note on this clonotype: Sequence at one end of the junction differs from germline and may be a read error. This beta chain appears as a stray read in a library generated for alpha chains; its size is not informative. The rearrangement links TRBV20-1 to TRBJ2-5; tentative D call: TRBD2 (5 bases). There are 12 residues in the CDR3. Germline CDR1 reads DFQATT; CDR2 reads SNEGSKA (reference sequence). CDR3 in amino acids: CSAPGGQETQCF. The CDR3 coding sequence is TGCAGTGCCCCGGGCGGGCAAGAGACCCAGTGCTTC.

The table lists this clonotype with a count of one. Since it is a stray read in a library aimed at alpha chains, this beta chain has a size that is not meaningful. The rearrangement joins TRBV7-2 to TRBJ2-7; D perhaps matches TRBD1 (6 bases). V dropped 7 bases and J dropped 6 bases, with 13 bases sitting between them. The CDR3 runs 12 residues. CDR1 and CDR2 (germline): SGHTA, FQGNSA. In nucleotides, the CDR3 is TGTGCCAGCACCTCACAGGGAATCGAGCAGTACTTC. As protein: CASTSQGIEQYF.

To note about this clonotype: Since it is a stray read in a library aimed at alpha chains, this beta chain has a size that is not meaningful. V and J are TRBV28 and TRBJ2-1; 7 positions match TRBD1. Unmatched junction bases numbered 7, after V lost 4 bases and J lost 4 bases. The CDR3 is 15 residues long. Germline V gene data show CDR1 as MDHEN and CDR2 as SYDVKM. This CDR3 reads CASSSRQGRYNEQFF. CDR3 DNA: TGTGCCAGCAGTTCCCGACAGGGACGGTACAATGAGCAGTTCTTC.